This TCR beta chain stems from a study of T cell clonality in common variable immunodeficiency. General study results and limits: Common variable immunodeficiency TCR beta sequences reportedly had fewer deletions and N-nucleotide insertions. The cause of increased CVID clonality remains unclear without subpopulation sequencing. Compared with controls, CVID subjects had fewer shared TCRbeta clones.

No CVID subject was ill or on immunomodulatory drugs when sampled. The CDR3 spans 16 residues. Germline CDR1 is SNHLY and CDR2 is FYNNEI. V dropped 2 bases and J dropped 2; count of bases not matched to a gene: 5. The assay was immunoSEQ multiplex PCR, and TCRdb's table has in-frame clones only and misses some. The sample lists 25,000 to 35,000 clones, none appearing once, the ten largest making up under 3.5%. The sample holds a few counts of this clone. Antigen: not known. The read is 3 residues too short to cover the CDR3 end, so that end is filled in from the germline J gene. The chain recombines TRBV2 with TRBJ2-7; 11 positions agree with TRBD2. The TCR comes from a human donor with common variable immunodeficiency. The specimen sequenced was peripheral blood mononuclear cells. The CDR3 here is CASSEPRLAGPYEQYF. CDR3 DNA, as far as it was read: TGTGCCAGCAGTGAACCCCGACTAGCGGGGCCCTACGAG.